This T cell receptor beta chain is from a study of graft-versus-host responses after intestinal transplantation (dated by TCRdb to the early 2020s). At the level of the whole study: The transplants that recipients received were multivisceral, liver-intestinal, or isolated intestinal. Every recipient was given anti-thymocyte globulin induction, then maintenance tacrolimus and steroids for 2 to 3 years. Bulk TCR-beta CDR3 sequencing was used to track graft-versus-host and host-versus-graft alloreactive T cell clones in the graft, circulation and bone marrow after intestinal transplantation. To identify alloreactive clones, pre-transplant mixed lymphocyte reaction products were sequenced and compared with unstimulated pre-transplant donor and recipient T cells. The cohort enrolled under 25 intestinal transplant recipients including one retransplant, and 3 patients lacking pretransplant specimens were excluded. A peak of at least 4% donor T cells among recipient peripheral blood mononuclear cells was the definition used for donor T cell macrochimerism. Samples from a few later patients were sequenced in-house on an Illumina MiSeq with MiXCR processing rather than by the commercial service. Beyond this particular receptor, the publication reports: High GvH to HvG T cell clonal ratios were observed in the allografts of patients with donor T cell macrochimerism. Conclusions were limited by the relatively low number and heterogeneity of intestinal transplant patients. GvH clones were found in recipient bone marrow, and some of the GvH clones appeared earlier in ileal mucosa or blood, which is consistent with an intestinal mucosal origin. Early after transplant, peak levels of circulating GvH clones were associated with declines in HvG clones.

For this clone: Its antigen has not been determined. Base qualities were left out, and no much larger clone turns up one base away.

The sample's time point label, in plain terms: cells obtained before transplantation from donor or recipient. CD3+CD4+ and CD3+CD8+ populations were FACS-sorted from unstimulated pre-transplant donor and recipient cells taken from spleen or lymph nodes. V has 2 bases trimmed and J has 4 bases trimmed; junction bases matching no gene number 9. The germline V gene (reference sequence) supplies CDR1 MNHEY and CDR2 SMNVEV. The CDR3 spans 16 residues, from the cysteine through the phenylalanine. The DNA shown is the 48-base CDR3, in frame from base 1. Library generation was performed with the immunoSEQ multiplex PCR assay. For most patients, genomic DNA was isolated using the Qiagen DNeasy Blood and Tissue Kit and was shipped frozen to Adaptive Biotechnologies for TCR sequencing. Adaptive Biotechnologies carried out high-throughput TCR-beta CDR3 sequencing of genomic DNA for most patients. As for the original processing: Adaptive's ImmunoSEQ software was the source of the TCR sequencing data for 18 patients, while a few other patients were processed with MiXCR and VDJtools. CD4 versus CD8 sorting errors were corrected by removing sequences found in both subsets at a frequency ratio below 5:1. CDR3 nucleotide sequences shared by donor and recipient were removed because the origin of these sequences could not be assigned. To be classed as alloreactive, a clone needed at least 2-fold expansion over unstimulated cells and a minimum CFSE-low frequency of 0.002% (template counts) or 0.001% (read counts). Clones detected in sequenced pre-transplant spleen, lymph node, or MLR CFSE-low populations of the donor or recipient were defined as mappable. The cumulative frequency of alloreactive clones was calculated as a percentage of all sequences, weighted by copy number. TCRdb re-hosts the immuneACCESS table, in-frame sequences only. Its copies lack some clones; in the studies checked, an unresolved V gene accounts for under half of them, and the cause for the rest is not known. Clone size and the V and J calls come from that table; the DNA yielded D and trimming. The sample profile shows about 90,000 clones; 80% to 95% of them were found once. The ten largest clones take up less than 0.4% of the sample.

This receptor was obtained from a human donor who received an intestinal transplant. The sample was unstimulated CD4+ T cells sorted from spleen or lymph node cells, taken before intestinal transplant. The chain joins TRBV27 to TRBJ2-5, and TRBD1 aligns with 8 junction nucleotides. The bases are TGTGCCAGCAGTTTAGGCGGCAGGGGGCATGGAGAGACCCAGTACTTC. It translates to CASSLGGRGHGETQYF.